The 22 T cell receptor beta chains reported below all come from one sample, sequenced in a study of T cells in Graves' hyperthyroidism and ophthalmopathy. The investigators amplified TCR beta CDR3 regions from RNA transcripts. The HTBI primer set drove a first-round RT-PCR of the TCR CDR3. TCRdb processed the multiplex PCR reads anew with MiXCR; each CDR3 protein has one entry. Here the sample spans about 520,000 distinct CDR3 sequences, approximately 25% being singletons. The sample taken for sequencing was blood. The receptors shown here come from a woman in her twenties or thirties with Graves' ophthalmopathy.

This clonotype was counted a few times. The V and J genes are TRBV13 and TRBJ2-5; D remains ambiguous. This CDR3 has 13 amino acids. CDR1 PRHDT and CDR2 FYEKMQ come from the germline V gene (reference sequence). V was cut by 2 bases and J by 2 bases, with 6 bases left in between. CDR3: CASSLKLQETQYF. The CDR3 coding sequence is TGTGCCAGCAGCTTAAAACTACAAGAGACCCAGTACTTC.

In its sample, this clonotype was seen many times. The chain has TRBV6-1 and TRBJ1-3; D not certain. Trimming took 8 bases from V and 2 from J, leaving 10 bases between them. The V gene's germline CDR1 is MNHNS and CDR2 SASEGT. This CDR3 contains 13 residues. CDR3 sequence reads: CASQEPPGNTIYF. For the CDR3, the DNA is TGTGCCAGCCAAGAACCCCCTGGAAACACCATATATTTT.

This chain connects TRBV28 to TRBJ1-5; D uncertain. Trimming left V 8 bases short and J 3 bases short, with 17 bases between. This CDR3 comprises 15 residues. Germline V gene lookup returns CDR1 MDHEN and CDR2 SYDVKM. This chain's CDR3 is CASGIVSSPNQPQHF. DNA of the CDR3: TGTGCCAGCGGCATCGTGTCTTCCCCCAATCAGCCCCAGCATTTT.

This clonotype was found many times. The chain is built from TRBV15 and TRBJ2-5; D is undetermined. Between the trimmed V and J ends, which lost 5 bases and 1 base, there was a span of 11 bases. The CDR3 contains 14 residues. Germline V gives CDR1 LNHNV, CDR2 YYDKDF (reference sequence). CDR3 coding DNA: TGTGCCACCAGCCAAACACGGACCCAAGAGACCCAGTACTTC. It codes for CATSQTRTQETQYF.

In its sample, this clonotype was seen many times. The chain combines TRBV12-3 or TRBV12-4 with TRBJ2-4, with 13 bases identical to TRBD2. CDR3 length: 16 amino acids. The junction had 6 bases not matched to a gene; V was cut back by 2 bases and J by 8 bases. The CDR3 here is CASSLTSGGAGDIQYF. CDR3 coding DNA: TGTGCCAGCAGTTTAACTAGCGGGGGGGCCGGAGACATTCAGTACTTC.

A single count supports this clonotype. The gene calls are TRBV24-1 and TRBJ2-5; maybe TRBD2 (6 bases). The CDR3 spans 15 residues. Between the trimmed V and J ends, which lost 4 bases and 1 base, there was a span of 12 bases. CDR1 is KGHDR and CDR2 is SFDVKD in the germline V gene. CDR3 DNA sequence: TGTGCCACCAGTGAGCAGGGAGGTCCCCAAGAGACCCAGTACTTC. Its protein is CATSEQGGPQETQYF.

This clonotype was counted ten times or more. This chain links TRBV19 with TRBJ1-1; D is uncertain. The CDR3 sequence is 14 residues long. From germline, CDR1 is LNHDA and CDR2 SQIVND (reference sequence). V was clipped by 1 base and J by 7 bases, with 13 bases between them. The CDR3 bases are TGTGCCAGTAGTATAGGATCGACGGGATTTGAAGCTTTCTTT. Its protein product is CASSIGSTGFEAFF.

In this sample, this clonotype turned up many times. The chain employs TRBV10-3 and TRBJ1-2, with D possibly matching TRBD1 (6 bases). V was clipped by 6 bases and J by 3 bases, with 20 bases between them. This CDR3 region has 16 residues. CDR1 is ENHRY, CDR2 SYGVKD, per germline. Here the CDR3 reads CAIRAWIRGVDYGYTF. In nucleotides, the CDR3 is TGTGCCATCAGGGCTTGGATCAGGGGTGTAGACTATGGCTACACCTTC.

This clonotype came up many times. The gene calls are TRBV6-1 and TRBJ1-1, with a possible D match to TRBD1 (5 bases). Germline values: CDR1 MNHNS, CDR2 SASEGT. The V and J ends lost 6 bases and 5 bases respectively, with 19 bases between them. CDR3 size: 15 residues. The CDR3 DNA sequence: TGTGCCAGCAGCCCCGGGCTCGGGGGAGGGACTGAAGCTTTCTTT. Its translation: CASSPGLGGGTEAFF.

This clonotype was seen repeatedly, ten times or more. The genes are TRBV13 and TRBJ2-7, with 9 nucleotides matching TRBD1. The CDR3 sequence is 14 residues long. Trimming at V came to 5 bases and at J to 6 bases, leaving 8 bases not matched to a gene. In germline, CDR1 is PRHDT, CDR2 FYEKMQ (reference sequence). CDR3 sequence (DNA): TGTGCCAGCAGCCAGGGACAGGGAGTGGGCGAGCAGTACTTC. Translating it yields CASSQGQGVGEQYF.

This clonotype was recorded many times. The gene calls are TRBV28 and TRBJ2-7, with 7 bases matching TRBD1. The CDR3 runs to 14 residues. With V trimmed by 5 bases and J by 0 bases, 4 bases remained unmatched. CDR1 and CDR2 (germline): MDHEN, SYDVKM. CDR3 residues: CASSPQGSSYEQYF. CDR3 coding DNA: TGTGCCAGCAGTCCACAGGGGTCCTCCTACGAGCAGTACTTC.

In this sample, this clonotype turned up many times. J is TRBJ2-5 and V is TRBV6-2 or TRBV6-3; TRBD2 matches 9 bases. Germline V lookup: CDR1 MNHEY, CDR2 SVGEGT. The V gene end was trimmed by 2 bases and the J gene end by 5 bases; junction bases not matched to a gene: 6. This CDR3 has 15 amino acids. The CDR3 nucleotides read TGTGCCAGCAGTTACGGGGCTAGCGGGGATGAGACCCAGTACTTC. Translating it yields CASSYGASGDETQYF.

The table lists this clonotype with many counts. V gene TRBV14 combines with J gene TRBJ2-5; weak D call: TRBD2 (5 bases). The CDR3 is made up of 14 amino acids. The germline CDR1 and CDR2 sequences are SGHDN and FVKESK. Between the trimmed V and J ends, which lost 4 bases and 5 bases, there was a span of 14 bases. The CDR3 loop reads CASSPLVVGETQYF. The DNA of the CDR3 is TGTGCCAGCAGCCCACTAGTGGTTGGCGAGACCCAGTACTTC.

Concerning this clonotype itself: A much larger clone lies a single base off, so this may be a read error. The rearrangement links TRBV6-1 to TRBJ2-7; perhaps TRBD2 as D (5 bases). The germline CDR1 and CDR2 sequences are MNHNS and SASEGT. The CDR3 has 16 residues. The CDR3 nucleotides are TGTGCCAGCAGTGATGGGAGTGACTGGTACTCCTACGGGCAGTACTTC. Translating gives CASSDGSDWYSYGQYF.

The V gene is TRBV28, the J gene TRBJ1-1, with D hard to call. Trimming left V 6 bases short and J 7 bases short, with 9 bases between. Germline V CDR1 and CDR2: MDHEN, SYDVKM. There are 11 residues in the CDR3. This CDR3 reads CASREGGEAFF. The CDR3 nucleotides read TGTGCCAGCAGGGAGGGCGGTGAAGCTTTCTTT.

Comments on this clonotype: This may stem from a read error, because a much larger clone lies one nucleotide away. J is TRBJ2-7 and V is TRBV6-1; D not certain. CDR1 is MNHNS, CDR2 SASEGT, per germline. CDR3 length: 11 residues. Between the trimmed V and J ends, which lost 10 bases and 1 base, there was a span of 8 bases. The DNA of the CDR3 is TGTGCCACCCAGAGATCCTACGAGCAGTACTTC. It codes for CATQRSYEQYF.

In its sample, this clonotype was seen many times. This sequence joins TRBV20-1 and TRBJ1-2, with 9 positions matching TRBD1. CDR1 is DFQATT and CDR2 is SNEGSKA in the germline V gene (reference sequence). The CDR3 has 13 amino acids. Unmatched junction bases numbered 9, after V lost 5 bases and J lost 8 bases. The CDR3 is CSAPGQGRPGYTF. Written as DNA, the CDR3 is TGCAGTGCTCCGGGACAGGGCAGGCCGGGCTACACCTTC.

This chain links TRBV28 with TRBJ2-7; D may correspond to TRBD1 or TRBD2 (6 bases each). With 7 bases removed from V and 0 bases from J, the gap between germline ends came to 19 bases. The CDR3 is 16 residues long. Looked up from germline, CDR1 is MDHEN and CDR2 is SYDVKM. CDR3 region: CASNSSPGASSYEQYF. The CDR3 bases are TGTGCCAGCAATTCCTCCCCGGGGGCGAGCTCCTACGAGCAGTACTTC.

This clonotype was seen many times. The CDR3 region is CSARRDTYEQYF. CDR3 DNA: TGCAGTGCTAGGAGGGACACCTACGAGCAGTACTTC. The genes are TRBV20-1 and TRBJ2-7; D is possibly TRBD1 (6 bases). V lost 3 bases and J lost 2, with 8 bases in between. CDR3 length: 12 amino acids. The germline V gene has CDR1 DFQATT and CDR2 SNEGSKA (reference sequence).

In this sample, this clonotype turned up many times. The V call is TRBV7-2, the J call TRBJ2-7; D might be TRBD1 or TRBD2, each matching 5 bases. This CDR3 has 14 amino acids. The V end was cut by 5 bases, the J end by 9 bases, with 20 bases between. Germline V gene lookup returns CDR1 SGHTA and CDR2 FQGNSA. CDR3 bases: TGTGCCAGCAGCACTACCGGGGCAGAAGTCGGGCAGTACTTC. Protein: CASSTTGAEVGQYF.

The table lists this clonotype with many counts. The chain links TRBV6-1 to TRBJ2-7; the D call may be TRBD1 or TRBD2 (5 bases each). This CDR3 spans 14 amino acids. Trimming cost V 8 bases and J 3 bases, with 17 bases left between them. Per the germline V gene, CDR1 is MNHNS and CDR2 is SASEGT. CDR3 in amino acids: CASGPGTVLYEQYF. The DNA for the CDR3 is TGTGCCAGCGGCCCCGGGACCGTTCTCTACGAGCAGTACTTC.

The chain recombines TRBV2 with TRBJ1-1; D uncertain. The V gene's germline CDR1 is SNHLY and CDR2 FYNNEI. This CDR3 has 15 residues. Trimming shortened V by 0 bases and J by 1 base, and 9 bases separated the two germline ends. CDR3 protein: CASSEAIWENTEAFF. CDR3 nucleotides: TGTGCCAGCAGTGAAGCGATATGGGAGAACACTGAAGCTTTCTTT.